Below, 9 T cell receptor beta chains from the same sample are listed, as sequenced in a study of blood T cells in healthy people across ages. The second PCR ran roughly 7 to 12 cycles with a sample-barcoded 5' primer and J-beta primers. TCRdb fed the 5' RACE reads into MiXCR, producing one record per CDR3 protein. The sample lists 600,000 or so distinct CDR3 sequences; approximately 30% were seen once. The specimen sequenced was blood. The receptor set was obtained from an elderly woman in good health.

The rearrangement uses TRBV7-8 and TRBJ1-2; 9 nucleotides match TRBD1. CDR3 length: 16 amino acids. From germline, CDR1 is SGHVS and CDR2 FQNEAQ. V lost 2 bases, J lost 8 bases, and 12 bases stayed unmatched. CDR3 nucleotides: TGTGCCAGCAGCTTAAGTGGGGACAGGGTAAGCAGAGGCTACACCTTC. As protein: CASSLSGDRVSRGYTF.

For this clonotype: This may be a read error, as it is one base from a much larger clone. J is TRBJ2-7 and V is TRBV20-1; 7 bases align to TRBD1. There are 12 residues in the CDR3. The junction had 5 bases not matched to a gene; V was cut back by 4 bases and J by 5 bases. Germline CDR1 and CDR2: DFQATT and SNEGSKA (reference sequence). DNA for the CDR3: TGCAGTGCTACGACAGGGTGGGACGAGCAGTACTTC. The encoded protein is CSATTGWDEQYF.

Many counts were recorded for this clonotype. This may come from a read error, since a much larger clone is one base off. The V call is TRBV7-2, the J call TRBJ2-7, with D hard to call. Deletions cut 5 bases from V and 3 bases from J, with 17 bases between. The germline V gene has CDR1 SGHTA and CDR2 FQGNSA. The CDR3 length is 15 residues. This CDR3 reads CASSIGNSDRYEQYF. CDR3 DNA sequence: TGTGCCAGCAGCATTGGGAACTCGGACCGCTACGAGCAGTACTTC.

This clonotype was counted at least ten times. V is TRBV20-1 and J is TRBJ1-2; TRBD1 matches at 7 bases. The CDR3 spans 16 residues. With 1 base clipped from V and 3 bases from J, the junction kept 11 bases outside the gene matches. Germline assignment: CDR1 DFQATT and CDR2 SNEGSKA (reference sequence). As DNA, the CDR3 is TGCAGTGCTAGAGCCCAGCTTTCAGGGGGAGACTATGGCTACACCTTC. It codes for CSARAQLSGGDYGYTF.

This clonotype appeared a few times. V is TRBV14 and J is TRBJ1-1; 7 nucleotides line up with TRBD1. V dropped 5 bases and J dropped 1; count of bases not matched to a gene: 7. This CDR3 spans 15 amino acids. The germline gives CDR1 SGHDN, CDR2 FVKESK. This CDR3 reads CASSIRDRENTEAFF. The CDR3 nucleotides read TGTGCCAGCAGCATTAGGGACAGAGAGAACACTGAAGCTTTCTTT.

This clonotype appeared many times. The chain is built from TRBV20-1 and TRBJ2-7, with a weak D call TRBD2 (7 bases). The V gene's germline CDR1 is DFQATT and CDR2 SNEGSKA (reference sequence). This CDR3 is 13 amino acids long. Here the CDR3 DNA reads TGCACCCCCGAGGTGGGGGGGCGATACGAGCAGTACTTC. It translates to CTPEVGGRYEQYF.

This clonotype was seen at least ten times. As DNA, the CDR3 is TGTGCCACCGAGGGACAGTCTACCTACGAGCAGTACTTC. It translates to CATEGQSTYEQYF. The chain uses TRBV6-4 and TRBJ2-7, with TRBD1 matching 7 bases. The CDR3 sequence is 13 residues long. The germline gives CDR1 MRHNA, CDR2 SNTAGT. V was pared by 10 bases and J by 2 bases, with 8 bases of the junction left unmatched.

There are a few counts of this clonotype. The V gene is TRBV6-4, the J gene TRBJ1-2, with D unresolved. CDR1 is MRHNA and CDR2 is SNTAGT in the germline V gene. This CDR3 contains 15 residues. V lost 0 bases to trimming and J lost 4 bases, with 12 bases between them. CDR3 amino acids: CASSDSMGISYGYTF. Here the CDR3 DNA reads TGTGCCAGCAGTGACTCTATGGGGATAAGCTATGGCTACACCTTC.

CDR3 protein: CASSLAGVGQETQYF. CDR3 sequence (DNA): TGTGCCAGCAGCTTAGCGGGAGTTGGCCAAGAGACCCAGTACTTC. V is TRBV7-9 and J is TRBJ2-5, with a possible D match to TRBD2 (5 bases). The CDR3 is 15 amino acids. Germline V gives CDR1 SEHNR, CDR2 FQNEAQ (reference sequence). Trimming cost V 0 bases and J 1 base, with 9 bases left between them.